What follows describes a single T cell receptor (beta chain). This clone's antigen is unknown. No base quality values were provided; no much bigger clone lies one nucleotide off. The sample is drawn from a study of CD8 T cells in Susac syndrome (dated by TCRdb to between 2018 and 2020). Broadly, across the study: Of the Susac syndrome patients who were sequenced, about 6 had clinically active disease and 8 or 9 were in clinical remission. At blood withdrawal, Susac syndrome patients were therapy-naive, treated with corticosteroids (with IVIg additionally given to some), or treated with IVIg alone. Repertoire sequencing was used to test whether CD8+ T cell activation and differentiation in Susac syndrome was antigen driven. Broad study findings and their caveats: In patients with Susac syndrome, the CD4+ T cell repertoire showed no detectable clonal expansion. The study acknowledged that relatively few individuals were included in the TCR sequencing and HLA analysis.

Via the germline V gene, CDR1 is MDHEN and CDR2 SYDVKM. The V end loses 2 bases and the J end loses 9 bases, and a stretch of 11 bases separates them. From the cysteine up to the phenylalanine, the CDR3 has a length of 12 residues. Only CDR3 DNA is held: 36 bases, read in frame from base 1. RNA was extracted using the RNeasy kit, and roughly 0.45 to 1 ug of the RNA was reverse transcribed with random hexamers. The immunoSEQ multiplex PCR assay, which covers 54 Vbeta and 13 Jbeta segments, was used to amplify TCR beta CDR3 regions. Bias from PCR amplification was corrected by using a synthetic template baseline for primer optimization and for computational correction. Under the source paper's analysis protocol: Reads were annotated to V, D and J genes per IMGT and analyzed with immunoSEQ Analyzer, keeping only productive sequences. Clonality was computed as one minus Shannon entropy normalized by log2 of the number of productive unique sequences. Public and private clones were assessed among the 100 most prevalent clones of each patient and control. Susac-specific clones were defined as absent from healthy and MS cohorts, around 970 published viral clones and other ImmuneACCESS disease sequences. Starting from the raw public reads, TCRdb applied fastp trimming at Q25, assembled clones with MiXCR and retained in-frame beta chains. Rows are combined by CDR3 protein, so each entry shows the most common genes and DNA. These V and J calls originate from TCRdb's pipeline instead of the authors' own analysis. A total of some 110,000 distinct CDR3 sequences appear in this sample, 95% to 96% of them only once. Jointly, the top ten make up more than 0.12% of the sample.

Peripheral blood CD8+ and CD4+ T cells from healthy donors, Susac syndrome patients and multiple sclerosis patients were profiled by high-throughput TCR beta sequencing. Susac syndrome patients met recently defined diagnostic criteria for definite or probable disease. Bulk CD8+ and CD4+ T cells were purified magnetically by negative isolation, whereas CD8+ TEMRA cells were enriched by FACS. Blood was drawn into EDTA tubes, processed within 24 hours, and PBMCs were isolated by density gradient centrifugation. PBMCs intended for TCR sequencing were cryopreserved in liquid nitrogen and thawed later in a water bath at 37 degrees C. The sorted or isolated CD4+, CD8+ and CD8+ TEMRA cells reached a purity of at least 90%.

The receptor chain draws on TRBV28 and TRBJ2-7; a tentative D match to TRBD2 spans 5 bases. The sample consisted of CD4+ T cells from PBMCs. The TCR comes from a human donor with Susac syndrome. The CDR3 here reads CASSLRERGQYF. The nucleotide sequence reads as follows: TGTGCCAGCAGTTTAAGGGAACGGGGGCAGTACTTC.